This T cell receptor beta chain was sequenced for a study of cytomegalovirus exposure and HLA in healthy donors. General study findings and limits: Indistinguishable V segments such as TRBV6-2 and TRBV6-3 were excluded.

This clone was counted once. No antigen is known for it. A multiplex PCR was run with 60 Vbeta primers and 13 Jbeta primers. Profiled with immunoSEQ multiplex PCR; TCRdb holds only in-frame clones, not every one. This sample has roughly 160,000 clones, with roughly 77% found just once. The germline CDR1 and CDR2 sequences are SNHLY and FYNNEI. The V gene lost 7 bases and the J gene lost 8 bases, with 19 bases spanning the gap. The CDR3 is made up of 14 amino acids. The sample was PBMCs. This TCR was sampled from a man aged 50-59 years in good health and CMV-seropositive. The chain combines TRBV2 with TRBJ2-3; TRBD1 might be the D (7 bases). The CDR3 DNA reads TGTGCCAGCATTGGCGGGGAACACAGGGGTACGCAGTATTTT. Its translation is CASIGGEHRGTQYF. Full variable domain (missing parts from reference TRBV2 and TRBJ2-3): EPEVTQTPSHQVTQMGQEVILRCVPISNHLYFYWYRQILGQKVEFLVSFYNNEISEKSEIFDDQFSVERPDGSNFTLKIRSTKLEDSAMYFCASIGGEHRGTQYFGPGTRLTVL.